The T cell receptor beta chain under discussion was sequenced for a study of cytomegalovirus exposure and HLA in healthy donors. Study results and caveats: TCR beta chain V- and J-gene trimming was linked, in a later analysis, to a missense variant in DCLRE1C. The HLA-A and HLA-B alleles of most subjects were reportedly predicted accurately from TCR beta sequences. Analyses of presence/absence relied on an assumption of roughly uniform sequencing depth across donors. The only immune exposure information that was available was CMV serostatus.

Germline V gene sequence: CDR1 MGHRA, CDR2 YSYEKL. CDR3 length: 17 amino acids. Germline trimming cut 0 bases from V and 6 bases from J; bases unmatched to any gene: 8. The table lists this clone with a count of one. Its antigen is currently unknown. The primer mix had 60 Vbeta and 13 Jbeta primers. Libraries were prepared by immunoSEQ multiplex PCR; TCRdb keeps only in-frame clonotypes and omits some of them. Of roughly 120,000 clones listed, roughly 80% are singletons. V gene TRBV4-1 combines with J gene TRBJ2-2, with TRBD2 identical over 9 bases. The receptor comes from a middle-aged woman in good health and CMV-seropositive. Sequenced sample: PBMCs. The CDR3 DNA follows: TGCGCCAGCAGCCAAGAGGAGGCGGGGGGGCCGTCCGGGGAGCTGTTTTTT. Its translation is CASSQEEAGGPSGELFF.